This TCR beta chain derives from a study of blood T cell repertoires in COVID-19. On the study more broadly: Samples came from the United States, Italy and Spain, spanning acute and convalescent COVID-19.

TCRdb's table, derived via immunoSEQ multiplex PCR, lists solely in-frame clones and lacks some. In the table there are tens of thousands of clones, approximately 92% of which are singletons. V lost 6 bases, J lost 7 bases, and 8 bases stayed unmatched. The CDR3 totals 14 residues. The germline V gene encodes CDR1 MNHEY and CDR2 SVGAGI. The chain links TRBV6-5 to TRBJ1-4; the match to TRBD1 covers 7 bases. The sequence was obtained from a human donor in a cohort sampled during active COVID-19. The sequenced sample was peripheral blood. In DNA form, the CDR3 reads TGTGCCAGCAGCTCGACAGGGCAGGGTGAAAAACTGTTTTTT. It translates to CASSSTGQGEKLFF.